Sequencing of this TCR beta chain was carried out in a study of CD8 T cells in Susac syndrome. Study-wide results and caveats: The relatively small number of individuals in the TCR sequencing and HLA analysis was acknowledged by the study.

As for this clonotype: Its antigen is still unknown.

CD8+ and CD4+ blood T cells underwent TCR beta sequencing. TEMRA cells were FACS-enriched, while CD8+ and CD4+ T cells were negatively isolated. The authors reverse transcribed about 0.5 to 1 ug RNA with random hexamers. The TCR beta CDR3 was amplified by immunoSEQ multiplex PCR across 54 Vbeta, 13 Jbeta. TCRdb itself ran the immunoSEQ multiplex PCR reads through MiXCR, one entry per CDR3 protein. The sample consists of tens of thousands of distinct CDR3 sequences, around 93% of them appearing once. Sequencing was carried out using CD8+ T cells from PBMCs. The clonotype was recovered from a human donor with multiple sclerosis.

The CDR3 region has the DNA TGTGCCAGCAGTTCCGACAGGGACAATGAGCAGTTCTTC. The encoded protein is CASSSDRDNEQFF. The rearrangement links TRBV7-9 to TRBJ2-1; 7 nucleotides align to TRBD1. CDR3 size: 13 residues. The germline CDR1 and CDR2 sequences are SEHNR and FQNEAQ (reference sequence). J lost 5 bases, V lost 6 bases, and 4 bases had no gene match. Full variable domain (missing parts from reference TRBV7-9 and TRBJ2-1): DTGVSQNPRHKITKRGQNVTFRCDPISEHNRLYWYRQTLGQGPEFLTYFQNEAQLEKSRLLSDRFSAERPKGSFSTLEIQRTEQGDSAMYLCASSSDRDNEQFFGPGTRLTVL.